The 26 T cell receptor beta chains below all came from one sample that was sequenced in a study of Ad26.COV2.S vaccination and SARS-CoV-2 variants. Indicated treatment: approximately 18 received Ad26.COV2.S at low or high dose, single or two shots; 5 received placebo; per-sample allocation not given. The study sampled participants on day 63 after the first vaccine or placebo injection. Assay used: immunoSEQ multiplex PCR; TCRdb lists only in-frame clones, some missing. This repertoire shows about 390,000 clones, about 85% found once; its top ten account for 3.5%. The sequencing used peripheral blood, collected in a trial of Ad26.COV2.S vaccine versus placebo. The receptors originated from a person between 18 and 59 years old who received the Ad26.COV2.S COVID-19 vaccine or a placebo.

The chain recombines TRBV7-2 with TRBJ2-7; D not certain. The ends were cut back, 6 bases at V and 0 bases at J, with 15 bases in the middle. The CDR3 has 15 residues. The germline gives CDR1 SGHTA, CDR2 FQGNSA. As DNA, the CDR3 is TGTGCCAGCAGTGATAGATTTCCCCGCTCCTACGAGCAGTACTTC. It translates to CASSDRFPRSYEQYF.

This clone was seen just once. The rearrangement joins TRBV11-2 to TRBJ1-1, with 9 bases fitting TRBD1. Germline assignment: CDR1 SGHAT and CDR2 FQNNGV. The CDR3 sequence is 16 residues long. After removal of 4 bases from V and 6 bases from J, the junction contained 12 bases not matched to a gene. The CDR3 DNA sequence: TGTGCCAGCAGCTCATGGGGACAGGGCTACCACGCTGAAGCTTTCTTT. Translation gives CASSSWGQGYHAEAFF.

The V and J genes are TRBV5-1 and TRBJ2-5; D is perhaps TRBD1 (5 bases). V lost 0 bases to trimming and J lost 2 bases, with 11 bases between them. CDR1 and CDR2 from the germline V gene are SGHRS and YFSETQ. The CDR3 is made up of 15 amino acids. CDR3 sequence (DNA): TGCGCCAGCAGCTTGGATCCAGGGTTACAAGAGACCCAGTACTTC. Protein: CASSLDPGLQETQYF.

The chain uses TRBV19 and TRBJ2-2; 7 bases are shared with TRBD2. The CDR3 has 13 amino acids. CDR1 is LNHDA and CDR2 is SQIVND in the germline V gene (reference sequence). J was trimmed by 8 bases and V by 2 bases; bases with no gene match: 2. CDR3 DNA: TGTGCCAGTAGTATACGGGAGGCTGGGGAGCTGTTTTTT. It is translated as CASSIREAGELFF.

This clone was counted once. The chain couples TRBV3-1 (or the pseudogene TRBV3-2) to TRBJ2-1; 16 nucleotides match TRBD2. The V segment lost 2 bases and the J segment 7 bases; nucleotides outside the gene matches: 14. The CDR3 runs 20 residues. Germline V gene sequence: CDR1 LGHDT, CDR2 YNNKEL (reference sequence). In DNA, the CDR3 is TGTGCCAGCAGCCAAAATCTTCCGGGACTAGCGGGGGGGCCGGGAAATGAGCAGTTCTTC. It translates to CASSQNLPGLAGGPGNEQFF.

The genes are TRBV27 and TRBJ1-1; tentative D call: TRBD1 (5 bases). V was clipped by 5 bases and J by 4 bases, with 14 bases between them. The CDR3 is 14 amino acids. Germline V gene lookup returns CDR1 MNHEY and CDR2 SMNVEV (reference sequence). In DNA, the CDR3 is TGTGCCAGCAGTCAAGCCCCGGGACTCACTGAAGCTTTCTTT. Protein sequence: CASSQAPGLTEAFF.

The chain links TRBV11-2 to TRBJ2-5; D uncertain. This CDR3 has 13 residues. CDR1 is SGHAT and CDR2 is FQNNGV in the germline V gene. The V end was cut by 3 bases, the J end by 4 bases, with 9 bases between. The CDR3 protein is CASSFGEGETQYF. CDR3 DNA: TGTGCCAGCAGCTTCGGCGAAGGAGAGACCCAGTACTTC.

This sequence joins TRBV7-9 and TRBJ1-1; D remains ambiguous. Germline CDR1 SEHNR, CDR2 FQNEAQ (reference sequence). The CDR3 totals 15 residues. V was clipped by 2 bases and J by 3 bases, with 13 bases between them. The CDR3: CASSLPRIKDTEAFF. In nucleotides, the CDR3 is TGTGCCAGCAGCTTACCGAGGATTAAGGACACTGAAGCTTTCTTT. The full variable domain, in which reference TRBV7-9 and TRBJ1-1 provide the parts outside the CDR3, is DTGVSQNPRHKITKRGQNVTFRCDPISEHNRLYWYRQTLGQGPEFLTYFQNEAQLEKSRLLSDRFSAERPKGSFSTLEIQRTEQGDSAMYLCASSLPRIKDTEAFFGQGTRLTVV.

The V call is TRBV18, the J call TRBJ1-6, with D perhaps TRBD1 (6 bases). V lost 2 bases to trimming and J lost 10 bases, with 9 bases between them. The CDR3 has 13 amino acids. Looked up from germline, CDR1 is KGHSH and CDR2 is LQKENI. Here the CDR3 DNA reads TGTGCCAGCTCACCATCCAGGGGCTCACCCCTCCACTTT. This gives the protein CASSPSRGSPLHF.

This clone was recorded once. V gene TRBV7-6 combines with J gene TRBJ2-5, with unresolved D. The V gene lost 5 bases and the J gene lost 2 bases, with 15 bases spanning the gap. This CDR3 is built from 15 residues. CDR1 SGHVS and CDR2 FNYEAQ come from the germline V gene. For the CDR3, the DNA is TGTGCCAGCAGCAAACGTACAAGATCTCAAGAGACCCAGTACTTC. It encodes CASSKRTRSQETQYF.

The chain joins TRBV10-3 to TRBJ2-7; a possible D gene is TRBD2 (6 bases). From germline, CDR1 is ENHRY and CDR2 SYGVKD. This CDR3 spans 12 amino acids. V lost 5 bases and J 4 bases, leaving 9 bases between the germline ends. CDR3 loop: CAISSSVYEQYF. CDR3 in DNA: TGTGCCATCAGTTCTAGCGTATACGAGCAGTACTTC.

The CDR3 coding sequence is TGTGCCAGCAGAACGTTCGACGTGTTCGGCTACACCTTC. Amino acids: CASRTFDVFGYTF. This chain connects TRBV6-5 to TRBJ1-2; D is ambiguous. The V and J ends lost 6 bases and 8 bases respectively, with 16 bases between them. The CDR3 sequence is 13 residues long. Looked up from germline, CDR1 is MNHEY and CDR2 is SVGAGI.

The rearrangement links TRBV19 to TRBJ2-5, with 10 positions matching TRBD2. There are 15 residues in the CDR3. Germline-derived CDR1 and CDR2 are LNHDA and SQIVND (reference sequence). V trimming: 5 bases; J trimming: 5 bases; junction bases outside the gene matches: 8. The CDR3 sequence is CASSSRGTSEETQYF. CDR3 DNA: TGTGCCAGTAGTTCCCGAGGGACTAGCGAGGAGACCCAGTACTTC. Looking up the rest from reference TRBV19 and TRBJ2-5 gives the full variable domain: DGGITQSPKYLFRKEGQNVTLSCEQNLNHDAMYWYRQDPGQGLRLIYYSQIVNDFQKGDIAEGYSVSREKKESFPLTVTSAQKNPTAFYLCASSSRGTSEETQYFGPGTRLLVL.

V is TRBV6-2 or TRBV6-3 and J is TRBJ1-1; a weak D match, TRBD1 (5 bases). This CDR3 contains 13 residues. CDR1 is MNHEY and CDR2 is SVGEGT in the germline V gene. Between the trimmed V and J ends, which lost 2 bases and 4 bases, there was a span of 8 bases. Here the CDR3 DNA reads TGTGCCAGCAGTTACAGCAGGGCCACTGAAGCTTTCTTT. Its protein product is CASSYSRATEAFF.

The J gene is TRBJ1-2, the V gene TRBV5-8; D is perhaps TRBD1 (5 bases). Trimming took 3 bases from V and 3 from J, leaving 9 bases between them. The CDR3 totals 13 residues. CDR1 is SGHTS, CDR2 YDEGEE, per germline. Here the CDR3 DNA reads TGTGCCAGCAGCTATGGAGGGGACTATGGCTACACCTTC. Its protein is CASSYGGDYGYTF.

The chain couples TRBV6-6 to TRBJ1-3; D gene ambiguous. The CDR3 contains 15 residues. Germline V gives CDR1 MNHNY, CDR2 SVGAGI (reference sequence). Trimming left V 0 bases short and J 2 bases short, with 8 bases between. CDR3 sequence reads: CASSYSSSPGNTIYF. DNA of the CDR3: TGTGCCAGCAGTTACTCGAGCAGTCCTGGAAACACCATATATTTT.

CDR3 DNA: TGTGCCAGCAGCAGGACTAGCGGGGGGCTCTACGAGCAGTACTTC. Translating gives CASSRTSGGLYEQYF. The chain combines TRBV7-2 with TRBJ2-7; TRBD2 agrees at 14 bases. The J segment lost 3 bases and the V segment lost 5 bases, leaving 3 bases of the junction unmatched. The CDR3 totals 15 residues. Germline V gene data show CDR1 as SGHTA and CDR2 as FQGNSA.

This chain links TRBV3-1 (or the pseudogene TRBV3-2) with TRBJ2-7; 9 bases fit TRBD1. V lost 4 bases and J lost 5; bases outside the gene matches: 9. CDR1 is LGHDT, CDR2 YNNKEL, per germline (reference sequence). The CDR3 is 15 residues long. The CDR3 region has the DNA TGTGCCAGCAGCCCGAAGGGACAGGGAAACGACGAGCAGTACTTC. This codes for CASSPKGQGNDEQYF.

The J gene is TRBJ1-6, the V gene TRBV5-1; a possible D gene is TRBD1 (5 bases). Trimming took off 4 bases at V and 8 bases at J, with 19 bases between the two ends. The germline gives CDR1 SGHRS, CDR2 YFSETQ. CDR3 size: 16 residues. CDR3 sequence: CASSLNGDRNHSPLHF. As DNA, the CDR3 is TGCGCCAGCAGCCTCAACGGGGACCGTAACCATTCACCCCTCCACTTT.

The chain employs TRBV10-3 and TRBJ2-2; 9 nucleotides line up with TRBD1. The CDR3 totals 15 residues. The V gene's germline CDR1 is ENHRY and CDR2 SYGVKD. V was pared by 8 bases and J by 5 bases, with 9 bases of the junction left unmatched. CDR3 region: CAISNTGGGTGELFF. The CDR3 DNA is TGTGCCATCTCCAACACAGGGGGCGGGACCGGGGAGCTGTTTTTT.

The chain recombines TRBV3-1 (or the pseudogene TRBV3-2) with TRBJ1-5; tentative D call: TRBD1 (5 bases). This CDR3 is 13 amino acids long. The germline CDR1 and CDR2 sequences are LGHDT and YNNKEL (reference sequence). Trimming shortened V by 3 bases and J by 7 bases, and 10 bases separated the two germline ends. The CDR3 sequence: CASSHGQGQPQHF. In nucleotides, the CDR3 is TGTGCCAGCAGCCATGGTCAGGGCCAGCCCCAGCATTTT.

This chain uses TRBV18 with TRBJ2-5; 7 positions match TRBD2. J lost 0 bases, V lost 4 bases, and 5 bases had no gene match. The CDR3 is made up of 15 amino acids. Germline V gene data show CDR1 as KGHSH and CDR2 as LQKENI. The CDR3 sequence is CASSLVGTNQETQYF. CDR3 bases: TGTGCCAGCTCACTAGTCGGGACTAACCAAGAGACCCAGTACTTC.

The rearrangement uses TRBV5-4 and TRBJ1-1; D is unresolved. Trimming cost V 2 bases and J 4 bases, with 6 bases left between them. The germline CDR1 and CDR2 sequences are SGHNT and YYREEE (reference sequence). This CDR3 has 12 amino acids. The CDR3 loop is CASSFVGTEAFF. CDR3 DNA: TGTGCCAGCAGCTTCGTGGGCACTGAAGCTTTCTTT. Combining the CDR3 with reference TRBV5-4 and TRBJ1-1 gives the whole variable domain ETGVTQSPTHLIKTRGQQVTLRCSSQSGHNTVSWYQQALGQGPQFIFQYYREEENGRGNFPPRFSGLQFPNYSSELNVNALELDDSALYLCASSFVGTEAFFGQGTRLTVV.

The V call is TRBV4-1, the J call TRBJ1-2, with 11 positions matching TRBD1. V shed 8 bases and J 11 bases; nucleotides not matched to a gene: 13. From germline, CDR1 is MGHRA and CDR2 YSYEKL. The CDR3 runs to 14 residues. In DNA, the CDR3 is TGCGCCAGCTCAACTTGGACAGGGGGCTTCGGTTACACCTTC. This encodes CASSTWTGGFGYTF.

The CDR3 DNA reads as TGTGCCAGCAGTGAAGGCCCGGACATAATGAACACTGAAGCTTTCTTT. Protein sequence: CASSEGPDIMNTEAFF. The chain links TRBV6-1 to TRBJ1-1; weak D call: TRBD1 (5 bases). Looked up from germline, CDR1 is MNHNS and CDR2 is SASEGT. Between the trimmed V and J ends, which lost 1 base and 0 bases, there was a span of 12 bases. This CDR3 contains 16 residues.

This clone was observed a handful of times. The rearrangement joins TRBV28 to TRBJ1-5; D gene unclear. The germline V gene encodes CDR1 MDHEN and CDR2 SYDVKM. CDR3 size: 11 residues. Deletions cut 4 bases from V and 7 bases from J, with 5 bases between. CDR3 DNA: TGTGCCAGCAGTTCACAGCAGCCCCAGCATTTT. As protein: CASSSQQPQHF.